Listed below are T cell receptor beta chains from one sample, sequenced in a study of CD8+ T cells in alopecia areata. Here immunoSEQ multiplex PCR was the method, and the copy in TCRdb shows in-frame clones only, minus some. The profile shows about 180,000 clones, roughly 66% of them singletons. The material sequenced was CD8+ T cells sorted from blood, taken at week 0. These receptors were taken from a human donor with alopecia areata. The CDR3 runs from the conserved cysteine through the conserved F or W. Each record gives: V gene, J gene, D gene, clone size, CDR3 protein, CDR3 DNA. The D gene is left open where the match is weak. Only part of the rows carry a size: once, few, many, or a class if the clone is expanded.

v_gene: TRBV2; j_gene: TRBJ2-7; d_gene: -; abundance: few; CDR3aa: CASSPAPSYEQYF; CDR3nt: TGTGCCAGCAGCCCAGCACCGTCCTACGAGCAGTACTTC
v_gene: TRBV29-1; j_gene: TRBJ2-5; d_gene: TRBD1; abundance: -; CDR3aa: CSVRDRYQETQYF; CDR3nt: TGCAGCGTACGGGACAGATACCAAGAGACCCAGTACTTC
v_gene: TRBV25-1; j_gene: TRBJ2-5; d_gene: -; abundance: few; CDR3aa: CASSEIGQDQETQYF; CDR3nt: TGTGCCAGCAGTGAGATAGGGCAGGACCAAGAGACCCAGTACTTC
v_gene: TRBV5-6; j_gene: TRBJ1-2; d_gene: TRBD1; abundance: -; CDR3aa: CASSWGQRSYGYTF; CDR3nt: TGTGCCAGCAGCTGGGGACAGCGATCATATGGCTACACCTTC
v_gene: TRBV30; j_gene: TRBJ2-6; d_gene: -; abundance: -; CDR3aa: CASPAANVLTF; CDR3nt: TGTGCCTCACCGGCGGCCAACGTCCTGACTTTC
v_gene: TRBV12-5; j_gene: TRBJ1-1; d_gene: -; abundance: -; CDR3aa: CASGLYREMNTEAFF; CDR3nt: TGTGCTAGTGGTCTGTACAGGGAAATGAACACTGAAGCTTTCTTT
v_gene: TRBV28; j_gene: TRBJ2-3; d_gene: TRBD1; abundance: once; CDR3aa: CASSFPTGGTDTQYF; CDR3nt: TGTGCCAGCAGTTTTCCTACAGGGGGCACAGATACGCAGTATTTT
v_gene: TRBV29-1; j_gene: TRBJ2-3; d_gene: -; abundance: -; CDR3aa: CSVWARPTLLINTDTQYF; CDR3nt: TGCAGCGTTTGGGCTAGGCCAACCCTCCTTATTAACACAGATACGCAGTATTTT
v_gene: TRBV30; j_gene: TRBJ2-7; d_gene: -; abundance: -; CDR3aa: CAKSVQGEQYF; CDR3nt: TGTGCCAAATCAGTACAGGGCGAGCAGTACTTC
v_gene: TRBV2; j_gene: TRBJ1-5; d_gene: -; abundance: -; CDR3aa: CASLGGLGQPQHF; CDR3nt: TGTGCCAGCCTGGGGGGTCTGGGACAGCCCCAGCATTTT
v_gene: TRBV2; j_gene: TRBJ1-1; d_gene: -; abundance: -; CDR3aa: CASSVGGVNTEAFF; CDR3nt: TGTGCCAGCAGTGTGGGGGGAGTGAACACTGAAGCTTTCTTT
v_gene: TRBV6-5; j_gene: TRBJ2-1; d_gene: -; abundance: -; CDR3aa: CASSYSTDISYNEQFF; CDR3nt: TGTGCCAGCAGTTACTCGACCGACATTTCCTACAATGAGCAGTTCTTC
v_gene: TRBV25-1; j_gene: TRBJ1-5; d_gene: -; abundance: -; CDR3aa: CASSEREYQPQHF; CDR3nt: TGTGCCAGCAGTGAACGGGAGTACCAGCCCCAGCATTTT
v_gene: TRBV29-1; j_gene: TRBJ2-7; d_gene: TRBD1; abundance: -; CDR3aa: CSAAGQANYEQYF; CDR3nt: TGCAGCGCCGCGGGACAGGCTAACTACGAGCAGTACTTC
v_gene: TRBV30; j_gene: TRBJ2-7; d_gene: -; abundance: -; CDR3aa: CAWSVPGMSILYEQYF; CDR3nt: TGTGCCTGGAGTGTACCTGGTATGTCGATTCTATACGAGCAGTACTTC
v_gene: TRBV5-6; j_gene: TRBJ1-2; d_gene: -; abundance: once; CDR3aa: CASSYALYDKNYGHTF; CDR3nt: TGTGCCAGCAGTTATGCCCTTTACGACAAGAACTATGGCCACACCTTC
v_gene: TRBV13; j_gene: TRBJ2-5; d_gene: -; abundance: -; CDR3aa: CASSPPGQLETQYF; CDR3nt: TGTGCCAGCAGCCCACCGGGACAATTAGAGACCCAGTACTTC
v_gene: TRBV27; j_gene: TRBJ1-4; d_gene: TRBD1; abundance: -; CDR3aa: CASTRGEDRRVEKLFF; CDR3nt: TGTGCCAGCACCCGAGGGGAGGACAGGCGGGTTGAAAAACTGTTTTTT
v_gene: TRBV9; j_gene: TRBJ2-1; d_gene: -; abundance: -; CDR3aa: CASSVEAEYNEQFF; CDR3nt: TGTGCCAGCAGCGTAGAGGCAGAGTACAATGAGCAGTTCTTC
v_gene: TRBV29-1; j_gene: TRBJ2-1; d_gene: -; abundance: -; CDR3aa: CSVAGWGVDNEQFF; CDR3nt: TGCAGCGTTGCTGGGTGGGGCGTCGACAATGAGCAGTTCTTC
v_gene: TRBV5-6; j_gene: TRBJ1-1; d_gene: -; abundance: -; CDR3aa: CASSELNTEAFF; CDR3nt: TGTGCCAGCAGCGAACTTAACACTGAAGCTTTCTTT
v_gene: TRBV27; j_gene: TRBJ1-2; d_gene: -; abundance: -; CDR3aa: CASSLTGAYGYTF; CDR3nt: TGTGCCAGCAGTTTAACCGGGGCCTATGGCTACACCTTC
v_gene: TRBV13; j_gene: TRBJ2-3; d_gene: TRBD2; abundance: -; CDR3aa: CASSSLAGGKLSTDTQYF; CDR3nt: TGTGCCAGCAGCTCCCTAGCGGGGGGGAAACTAAGCACAGATACGCAGTATTTT
v_gene: TRBV9; j_gene: TRBJ2-5; d_gene: -; abundance: few; CDR3aa: CASSVAPQETQYF; CDR3nt: TGTGCCAGCAGCGTAGCCCCCCAAGAGACCCAGTACTTC
v_gene: TRBV13; j_gene: TRBJ2-3; d_gene: -; abundance: -; CDR3aa: CASSYTDTQYF; CDR3nt: TGTGCCAGCAGCTACACAGATACGCAGTATTTT
v_gene: TRBV5-6; j_gene: TRBJ2-7; d_gene: TRBD1; abundance: -; CDR3aa: CASSFPGGNYEQYF; CDR3nt: TGTGCCAGCAGCTTCCCAGGGGGCAACTACGAGCAGTACTTC
v_gene: TRBV29-1; j_gene: TRBJ2-1; d_gene: -; abundance: -; CDR3aa: CSVEGVSSYNEQFF; CDR3nt: TGCAGCGTTGAAGGCGTTAGCTCCTACAATGAGCAGTTCTTC
v_gene: TRBV29-1; j_gene: TRBJ2-1; d_gene: TRBD1; abundance: few; CDR3aa: CSAYRGNEQFF; CDR3nt: TGCAGCGCATACAGGGGAAATGAGCAGTTCTTC
v_gene: TRBV7-9; j_gene: TRBJ1-1; d_gene: -; abundance: -; CDR3aa: CASSLASTEAFF; CDR3nt: TGTGCCAGCAGCTTAGCGTCCACTGAAGCTTTCTTT
v_gene: TRBV5-4; j_gene: TRBJ2-3; d_gene: -; abundance: -; CDR3aa: CASSLGTGGTDTQYF; CDR3nt: TGTGCCAGCAGCTTGGGTACAGGCGGCACAGATACGCAGTATTTT
v_gene: TRBV5-6; j_gene: TRBJ2-5; d_gene: -; abundance: -; CDR3aa: CASSLGQTQYF; CDR3nt: TGTGCCAGCAGCTTGGGTCAGACCCAGTACTTC
v_gene: TRBV6-1; j_gene: TRBJ1-2; d_gene: TRBD1; abundance: -; CDR3aa: CASSTDRVRGYTF; CDR3nt: TGTGCCAGCAGTACCGACAGGGTGAGAGGCTACACCTTC
v_gene: TRBV13; j_gene: TRBJ2-5; d_gene: TRBD1; abundance: -; CDR3aa: CASSFGTEETQYF; CDR3nt: TGTGCCAGCAGCTTTGGGACAGAAGAGACCCAGTACTTC
v_gene: TRBV7-2; j_gene: TRBJ2-5; d_gene: TRBD1; abundance: -; CDR3aa: CASSWGQGKETQYF; CDR3nt: TGTGCCAGCAGCTGGGGACAGGGAAAAGAGACCCAGTACTTC
v_gene: TRBV14; j_gene: TRBJ2-1; d_gene: TRBD1; abundance: -; CDR3aa: CASNDRADEQFF; CDR3nt: TGTGCCAGCAACGACAGGGCCGATGAGCAGTTCTTC
v_gene: TRBV27; j_gene: TRBJ2-4; d_gene: TRBD1; abundance: once; CDR3aa: CASSSGQVNF; CDR3nt: TGTGCCAGCAGCTCAGGACAGGTGAACTTC
v_gene: TRBV30; j_gene: TRBJ1-2; d_gene: -; abundance: -; CDR3aa: CAWSVQGRGVYGYTF; CDR3nt: TGTGCCTGGAGTGTACAGGGCAGGGGAGTCTATGGCTACACCTTC
v_gene: TRBV4-1; j_gene: TRBJ2-3; d_gene: -; abundance: -; CDR3aa: CASSQDLERDTQYF; CDR3nt: TGCGCCAGCAGCCAAGATTTAGAGAGAGATACGCAGTATTTT
v_gene: TRBV6-5; j_gene: TRBJ2-1; d_gene: -; abundance: few; CDR3aa: CASSTGPSSYNEQFF; CDR3nt: TGTGCCAGCAGTACCGGGCCCAGCTCCTACAATGAGCAGTTCTTC
v_gene: TRBV27; j_gene: TRBJ2-5; d_gene: TRBD1; abundance: -; CDR3aa: CASSFGTGGIPPETQYF; CDR3nt: TGTGCCAGCAGTTTTGGGACAGGGGGCATCCCCCCAGAGACCCAGTACTTC
v_gene: TRBV2; j_gene: TRBJ1-1; d_gene: TRBD1; abundance: -; CDR3aa: CASSALRTGETEAFF; CDR3nt: TGTGCCAGCAGTGCCCTTAGGACAGGGGAGACTGAAGCTTTCTTT
v_gene: TRBV6-5; j_gene: TRBJ2-1; d_gene: -; abundance: -; CDR3aa: CASSYFNEQFF; CDR3nt: TGTGCCAGCAGTTACTTCAATGAGCAGTTCTTC
v_gene: TRBV18; j_gene: TRBJ1-2; d_gene: TRBD1; abundance: -; CDR3aa: CASSPDRGYDYGYTF; CDR3nt: TGTGCCAGCTCTCCCGACAGGGGGTACGACTATGGCTACACCTTC
v_gene: TRBV11-2; j_gene: TRBJ2-3; d_gene: TRBD2; abundance: once; CDR3aa: CASSSTSGGADTQYF; CDR3nt: TGTGCCAGCAGCTCCACTAGCGGGGGGGCAGATACGCAGTATTTT
v_gene: TRBV25-1; j_gene: TRBJ2-5; d_gene: -; abundance: -; CDR3aa: CASSWGAETQYF; CDR3nt: TGTGCCAGCAGTTGGGGGGCGGAGACCCAGTACTTC
v_gene: TRBV2; j_gene: TRBJ2-1; d_gene: -; abundance: few; CDR3aa: CASDTAAGEGNEQFF; CDR3nt: TGTGCCAGTGACACGGCTGCAGGGGAGGGAAATGAGCAGTTCTTC
v_gene: TRBV6-5; j_gene: TRBJ2-7; d_gene: -; abundance: few; CDR3aa: CASSWGQGSYEQYF; CDR3nt: TGTGCCAGCAGTTGGGGTCAGGGGAGCTACGAGCAGTACTTC
v_gene: TRBV29-1; j_gene: TRBJ2-1; d_gene: -; abundance: few; CDR3aa: CSVVPYNEQFF; CDR3nt: TGCAGCGTTGTTCCGTACAATGAGCAGTTCTTC
v_gene: TRBV29-1; j_gene: TRBJ2-2; d_gene: -; abundance: -; CDR3aa: CSSPAPDTGELFF; CDR3nt: TGCAGCTCCCCGGCTCCTGACACCGGGGAGCTGTTTTTT
v_gene: TRBV27; j_gene: TRBJ1-2; d_gene: -; abundance: once; CDR3aa: CASSLSGGNGYTF; CDR3nt: TGTGCCAGCAGTTTATCAGGTGGAAATGGCTACACCTTC
v_gene: TRBV19; j_gene: TRBJ1-1; d_gene: TRBD1; abundance: -; CDR3aa: CASSEGTGVDTEAFF; CDR3nt: TGTGCCAGTAGTGAAGGGACAGGGGTGGATACTGAAGCTTTCTTT
v_gene: TRBV7-9; j_gene: TRBJ1-5; d_gene: TRBD1; abundance: -; CDR3aa: CASSLGGTGVGNQPQHF; CDR3nt: TGTGCCAGCAGCTTAGGTGGGACAGGGGTGGGGAATCAGCCCCAGCATTTT
v_gene: TRBV5-1; j_gene: TRBJ1-1; d_gene: TRBD1; abundance: -; CDR3aa: CASTAQGTAFF; CDR3nt: TGCGCCAGCACTGCACAGGGGACAGCTTTCTTT
v_gene: TRBV5-1; j_gene: TRBJ2-7; d_gene: -; abundance: few; CDR3aa: CASSGTYEQYF; CDR3nt: TGCGCCAGCAGCGGAACCTACGAGCAGTACTTC
v_gene: TRBV10-3; j_gene: TRBJ2-1; d_gene: TRBD2; abundance: once; CDR3aa: CATTSGVNNEQFF; CDR3nt: TGTGCCACCACTAGCGGGGTGAACAATGAGCAGTTCTTC